Listed here are 7 T cell receptor beta chains from one sample, sequenced in a study of a mutant IDH1 vaccine in newly diagnosed glioma. Documented time point: week 35, safety follow-up. Doses comprised 300 ug of mutant IDH1 20-mer peptide each, plus topical imiquimod. Antigen specificity for these receptors is unknown. Sequencing used immunoSEQ multiplex PCR; TCRdb keeps in-frame clones, though not all of them. The data contain tens of thousands of clones, around 78% of them singletons. The input for sequencing was PBMCs, taken from a glioma patient whose treatment included an IDH1 peptide vaccine. The receptors were gathered from a man aged 40-50 years with glioma.

The chain is built from TRBV9 and TRBJ2-2; 9 nucleotides match TRBD2. J was trimmed by 4 bases and V by 6 bases; bases with no gene match: 10. The CDR3 is 16 residues long. Germline V CDR1 and CDR2: SGDLS, YYNGEE. The CDR3 spells CASTVGAAGGTGELFF. The CDR3 coding sequence is TGTGCCAGCACCGTGGGGGCAGCGGGAGGCACCGGGGAGCTGTTTTTT.

The V gene is TRBV5-1, the J gene TRBJ2-2; D is perhaps TRBD1 (6 bases). Between the trimmed V and J ends, which lost 1 base and 4 bases, there was a span of 14 bases. The CDR3 sequence is 16 residues long. The germline gives CDR1 SGHRS, CDR2 YFSETQ. CDR3 region: CASSLRGHDLTGELFF. CDR3 nucleotide sequence: TGCGCCAGCAGCTTGAGGGGACATGACCTCACCGGGGAGCTGTTTTTT.

This chain uses TRBV18 with TRBJ2-1; 12 bases map to TRBD2. Per the germline V gene, CDR1 is KGHSH and CDR2 is LQKENI. The CDR3 runs to 16 residues. The V and J ends lost 2 bases and 5 bases, in that order; junction bases with no gene match: 4. This CDR3 reads CASSPGLAGGDNEQFF. The DNA for the CDR3 is TGTGCCAGCTCACCAGGGCTAGCGGGAGGGGACAATGAGCAGTTCTTC.

This chain uses TRBV10-3 with TRBJ1-4, with 7 nucleotides matching TRBD1. CDR3 length equals 13 residues. V was clipped by 7 bases and J by 6 bases; unmatched bases: 5. The V gene's germline CDR1 is ENHRY and CDR2 SYGVKD. The CDR3 DNA reads TGTGCCATCAAGGGGGCGGTCGATGAAAAACTGTTTTTT. This translates into CAIKGAVDEKLFF.

Sample share makes this clone medium-sized. The chain combines TRBV5-6 with TRBJ1-2; a weak D match, TRBD1 (5 bases). Between the trimmed V and J ends, which lost 6 bases and 4 bases, there was a span of 19 bases. Germline CDR1 reads SGHDT; CDR2 reads YYEEEE. The CDR3 is 15 residues long. The CDR3 DNA reads TGTGCCAGCACGGAGTACGGGGCAGGTCTCTATGGCTACACCTTC. Protein: CASTEYGAGLYGYTF.

CDR3 protein: CASTRLREGRDNEQFF. DNA of the CDR3: TGTGCCAGCACCCGGCTCCGGGAGGGCCGAGACAATGAGCAGTTCTTC. The V and J genes are TRBV11-2 and TRBJ2-1; 8 nucleotides line up with TRBD2. CDR1 and CDR2 (germline): SGHAT, FQNNGV. V lost 7 bases to trimming and J lost 5 bases; unmatched junction nucleotides: 13. CDR3 size: 16 residues. Filled out from reference TRBV11-2 and TRBJ2-1, the complete variable domain reads EAGVAQSPRYKIIEKRQSVAFWCNPISGHATLYWYQQILGQGPKLLIQFQNNGVVDDSQLPKDRFSAERLKGVDSTLKIQPAKLEDSAVYLCASTRLREGRDNEQFFGPGTRLTVL.

The genes are TRBV5-6 and TRBJ2-2; a possible D gene is TRBD1 (5 bases). V lost 1 base to trimming and J lost 3 bases, with 16 bases between them. CDR3 length: 17 residues. Germline CDR1 reads SGHDT; CDR2 reads YYEEEE. Written as DNA, the CDR3 is TGTGCCAGCAGCTTGAACGCTGGCAGGGTATACACCGGGGAGCTGTTTTTT. Its protein product is CASSLNAGRVYTGELFF.